Listed below are T cell receptor beta chains from one sample, sequenced in a study of CD8 T cells in Susac syndrome. TCRdb ran MiXCR on the immunoSEQ multiplex PCR reads and lists one entry per CDR3 protein. The sample holds about 400,000 distinct CDR3 sequences; more than 80% are singletons and the top ten take roughly 0.1%. The sample consisted of CD8+ T cells from PBMCs. These TCRs come from a human donor with multiple sclerosis. Both conserved end residues are part of each CDR3. A D gene is named only where the DNA matches it firmly. The size field is filled for only some rows; it gives once, few, many or a size class.

TRBJ2-4 TRBV2 TRBD1 . 16 CASRPGQGVSGNIQYF TGTGCCAGCAGGCCGGGACAGGGGGTATCAGGAAACATTCAGTACTTC
TRBJ1-4 TRBV7-8 . . 19 CASSLQPRGGLITNEKLFF TGTGCCAGCAGCTTACAGCCCAGGGGAGGCTTGATTACTAATGAAAAACTGTTTTTT
TRBJ2-3 TRBV7-2 . . 15 CASSFQRQYTDTQYF TGTGCCAGCAGCTTCCAACGACAGTACACAGATACGCAGTATTTT
TRBJ1-2 TRBV28 TRBD1 . 16 CASILGSQGANYGYTF TGTGCCAGCATCCTAGGCAGCCAGGGGGCTAACTATGGCTACACCTTC
TRBJ2-1 TRBV29-1 TRBD2 . 14 CSVVLAGTYNEQFF TGCAGCGTTGTCCTAGCGGGGACCTACAATGAGCAGTTCTTC
TRBJ1-2 TRBV30 TRBD1 . 13 CAWSHGTGNGYTF TGTGCCTGGAGCCACGGGACAGGGAACGGCTACACCTTC
TRBJ1-2 TRBV10-3 TRBD1 . 18 CAISEGGQGIAGTYGYTF TGTGCCATCAGTGAGGGAGGACAGGGGATCGCGGGAACATATGGCTACACCTTC
TRBJ2-7 TRBV7-7 . few 13 CASSPQGWDEQYF TGTGCTAGCAGCCCACAGGGTTGGGACGAGCAGTACTTC
TRBJ2-5 TRBV4-1 TRBD2 . 17 CASSPLLAGDPQETQYF TGCGCCAGCAGCCCGTTACTAGCGGGGGATCCCCAAGAGACCCAGTACTTC
TRBJ2-1 TRBV29-1 . once 13 CSVEGRQVGEQFF TGCAGCGTTGAGGGCCGACAGGTGGGCGAGCAGTTCTTC
TRBJ2-2 TRBV15 TRBD2 . 17 CATSSPLAGRDTGELFF TGTGCCACCAGCAGCCCACTAGCGGGGCGAGACACCGGGGAGCTGTTTTTT
TRBJ2-7 TRBV27 . . 13 CASSRKPGNEQYF TGTGCCAGCAGCCGTAAGCCCGGGAACGAGCAGTACTTC
TRBJ2-7 TRBV6-4 . . 14 CASSPSESYYEQYF TGTGCCAGCAGTCCCAGTGAGAGCTACTACGAGCAGTACTTC
TRBJ2-1 TRBV30 . few 11 CAWSGGNEQFF TGTGCCTGGAGTGGTGGTAATGAGCAGTTCTTC
TRBJ2-3 TRBV10-3 TRBD1 . 18 CAISDSSEDRGATDTQYF TGTGCCATCAGTGATTCATCCGAGGACAGGGGGGCAACAGATACGCAGTATTTT
TRBJ2-3 TRBV18 . . 11 CASSPDDTQYF TGTGCCAGCTCACCTGACGATACGCAGTATTTT
TRBJ2-1 TRBV10-3 . . 16 CAISEGTIKAYNEQFF TGTGCCATCAGTGAGGGGACGATAAAAGCCTACAATGAGCAGTTCTTC
TRBJ2-5 TRBV19 TRBD1 . 14 CASSIGQGAETQYF TGTGCCAGTAGTATTGGGCAGGGGGCTGAGACCCAGTACTTC
TRBJ2-1 TRBV29-1 . . 13 CSVIGVGVNEQFF TGCAGCGTGATAGGGGTCGGGGTGAATGAGCAGTTCTTC
TRBJ1-1 TRBV12-3/TRBV12-4 . . 12 CASTPGWGEAFF TGTGCCAGCACCCCGGGCTGGGGTGAAGCTTTCTTT
TRBJ2-1 TRBV28 TRBD2 . 17 CASSSPGLAEAYNEQFF TGTGCCAGCAGTTCCCCAGGACTAGCGGAGGCCTACAATGAGCAGTTCTTC
TRBJ1-1 TRBV20-1 . . 13 CSAEGPRSAEAFF TGCAGTGCTGAGGGACCGAGAAGCGCTGAAGCTTTCTTT
TRBJ2-1 TRBV12-3/TRBV12-4 . . 18 CASSFVSLSEGWGNEQFF TGTGCCAGCAGTTTTGTGTCTTTGTCAGAGGGGTGGGGAAATGAGCAGTTCTTC
TRBJ1-1 TRBV19 . once 11 CASRGGHEAFF TGTGCCAGCCGAGGGGGTCATGAAGCTTTCTTT
TRBJ1-1 TRBV19 . . 15 CASSSWTDENTEAFF TGTGCCAGTAGTTCTTGGACGGATGAGAACACTGAAGCTTTCTTT
TRBJ2-1 TRBV25-1 TRBD1 . 15 CASSDRDSIFFEQFF TGTGCCAGCAGTGACCGGGACAGTATTTTTTTCGAGCAGTTCTTC
TRBJ1-1 TRBV5-1 . . 16 CASSLWYRVSGTEAFF TGCGCCAGCAGCTTGTGGTACAGGGTGTCGGGCACTGAAGCTTTCTTT
TRBJ2-7 TRBV5-5 . few 13 CASSLFASYEQYF TGTGCCAGCAGCTTATTCGCATCCTACGAGCAGTACTTC
TRBJ2-7 TRBV2 . . 19 CASSAGFGDAGREFYEQYF TGTGCCAGCAGTGCGGGTTTCGGGGACGCAGGACGAGAGTTCTACGAGCAGTACTTC
TRBJ1-6 TRBV27 . . 14 CASRIQGRNSPLHF TGTGCCAGCAGAATACAGGGTAGAAATTCACCCCTCCACTTT
TRBJ2-3 TRBV25-1 . . 18 CASSEYFHTGVDTDTQYF TGTGCCAGCAGTGAATATTTTCACACTGGAGTTGACACAGATACGCAGTATTTT